Listed below are T cell receptor beta chains from one sample, sequenced in a study of cytomegalovirus exposure and HLA in healthy donors. Some clones are missing from TCRdb's copy, which holds only in-frame ones; the method was immunoSEQ multiplex PCR. This sample has 95,000 to 150,000 clones; approximately 82% occur once, and the top ten carry 15% to 25%. Material: PBMCs. Source of these receptors: a man younger than 30 in good health and CMV-seropositive. Both conserved end residues are part of each CDR3. The D gene is left open where the match is weak. Clone size is not always given. Where it is, it says once, few, many or a class for expanded clones.

TRBJ2-1 | - | TRBV7-6 | - | TGTGCCAGCAGCCCGGAGGCAGGGGCAAGCAATGAGCAGTTCTTC | CASSPEAGASNEQFF
TRBJ1-5 | - | TRBV27 | - | TGTGCCAGCAGCCCAGGGAATAGCAATCAGCCCCAGCATTTT | CASSPGNSNQPQHF
TRBJ1-6 | TRBD1 | TRBV30 | - | TGTGCCTGGAGTGTACGGCAGGGGGCGGGACCCCTCCACTTT | CAWSVRQGAGPLHF
TRBJ2-3 | TRBD2 | TRBV27 | - | TGTGCCAGCAGTTCGGGAGGAGATACGCAGTATTTT | CASSSGGDTQYF
TRBJ2-5 | TRBD1 | TRBV30 | - | TGTGCCTGGCAGGGGGCGGGTGAGACCCAGTACTTC | CAWQGAGETQYF
TRBJ1-1 | - | TRBV30 | few | TGTGCCTGGAGGGAGACAGGTTTGAACACTGAAGCTTTCTTT | CAWRETGLNTEAFF
TRBJ2-7 | - | TRBV10-3 | - | TGTGCCATCAGTGAGTCCTTAGGCGGATCCTACGAGCAGTACTTC | CAISESLGGSYEQYF
TRBJ2-2 | TRBD2 | TRBV13 | - | TGTGCCAGCAGCTTAGAAGCGGGGGATTCGAACACCGGGGAGCTGTTTTTT | CASSLEAGDSNTGELFF
TRBJ2-7 | - | TRBV10-1 | - | TGCGCCAGCAGTGATCCCGGGGGAGTTATGGACGAGCAGTACTTC | CASSDPGGVMDEQYF
TRBJ1-2 | - | TRBV4-2 | - | TGTGCCAGCAGCCAAGATAGGACAGACTTCTTC | CASSQDRTDFF
TRBJ2-7 | TRBD2 | TRBV28 | - | TGTGCCAGCAGTTTATTGGGCGGGGGGAGCTCCTACGAGCAGTACTTC | CASSLLGGGSSYEQYF
TRBJ1-5 | - | TRBV4-2 | once | TGTGCCAGCAGTGAAAGCCCCTTTATTCTCAATCAGCCCCAGCATTTT | CASSESPFILNQPQHF
TRBJ2-5 | TRBD1 | TRBV19 | - | TGTGCCAGTAGTACAGGGGGCCTCGAGACCCAGTACTTC | CASSTGGLETQYF
TRBJ2-5 | - | TRBV9 | - | TGTGCCAGCAGCGTAAGGGGGGGCGCGGAGACCCAGTACTTC | CASSVRGGAETQYF
TRBJ2-7 | - | TRBV30 | - | TGTGCCTGGAGGCCTGTGGGGGGAATTGCCTACGAGCAGTACTTC | CAWRPVGGIAYEQYF
TRBJ2-7 | TRBD1 | TRBV28 | - | TGTGCCAGCTCTGGGACAGGGGGTAACTATGACGAGGAGTACTTC | CASSGTGGNYDEEYF
TRBJ1-4 | - | TRBV6-6 | - | TGTGCCAGCAGTTACTCGTCGGGAGGAAAACTGTTTTTT | CASSYSSGGKLFF
TRBJ1-1 | TRBD1 | TRBV5-1 | - | TGCGCCAGCAGCTTAACAGGGGGAAACACTGAAGCTTTCTTT | CASSLTGGNTEAFF
TRBJ1-5 | TRBD1 | TRBV28 | - | TGTGCCAGCAGTTCCGACCGACAGGGCCCTGTCGGCAATCAGCCCCAGCATTTT | CASSSDRQGPVGNQPQHF
TRBJ1-3 | - | TRBV28 | few | TGTGCCAGCAGTTTATGGGCAGGCCTCACTTTTAACTCTGGAAACACCATATATTTT | CASSLWAGLTFNSGNTIYF
TRBJ1-5 | - | TRBV15 | - | TGTGCCACCAGCAGAGATCGAGGTCTCAATCAGCCCCAGCATTTT | CATSRDRGLNQPQHF
TRBJ2-2 | - | TRBV30 | - | TGTGCCTGGAGCCTCCCCGGGGAGCTGTTTTTT | CAWSLPGELFF
TRBJ2-2 | TRBD2 | TRBV11-2 | once | TGTGCCAGCAGCTTTAGTACTAGCGGGGCGAACACCGGGGAGCTGTTTTTT | CASSFSTSGANTGELFF
TRBJ1-1 | - | TRBV19 | - | TGTGCCAGTAGTAAGGTATCAGGTATGAACACTGAAGCTTTCTTT | CASSKVSGMNTEAFF
TRBJ1-6 | - | TRBV27 | - | TGTGCCAGCAGCCCATCCCCCCTGCAGTCCTATAATTCACCCCTCCACTTT | CASSPSPLQSYNSPLHF
TRBJ1-2 | - | TRBV5-1 | - | TGCGCCAGCAGCAGCGGACTGATTGATGGCTACACCTTC | CASSSGLIDGYTF
TRBJ1-2 | - | TRBV9 | - | TGTGCCAGCAGCGTAACGCAGGGCTATGGCTACACCTTC | CASSVTQGYGYTF
TRBJ1-5 | - | TRBV4-1 | few | TGCGCCAGCAGCCAAGAAGGGAGTCAGCCCCAGCATTTT | CASSQEGSQPQHF
TRBJ2-1 | TRBD2 | TRBV7-9 | once | TGTGCGGGGCGGGGGATCACTTCCTACAATGAGCAGTTCTTC | CAGRGITSYNEQFF
TRBJ1-2 | TRBD1 | TRBV5-1 | - | TGCGCCAGCAGCTCGGTCTTTACCGGGACAGACTATGGCTACACCTTC | CASSSVFTGTDYGYTF
TRBJ1-1 | - | TRBV10-3 | - | TGTGCCATCAGAACCATGTATAGAGGGAGGGACACTGAAGCTTTCTTT | CAIRTMYRGRDTEAFF
TRBJ1-1 | - | TRBV11-2 | - | TGTGCCAGCACCACAGGGAGGGAGTTACTCTTT | CASTTGRELLF
TRBJ2-3 | TRBD2 | TRBV2 | - | TGTGCCAGCAGTGAGCGGGGGGGGGCAGATACGCAGTATTTT | CASSERGGADTQYF
TRBJ1-1 | - | TRBV19 | - | TGTGCCAGTAGCTTCTCGGGGTTTAATGAAGCTTTCTTT | CASSFSGFNEAFF
TRBJ1-1 | TRBD1 | TRBV5-6 | - | TGTGCCAGCAGCTTGTGGGACAGACCCACCCCCTCGGCTTTCTTT | CASSLWDRPTPSAFF
TRBJ1-2 | TRBD1 | TRBV19 | - | TGTGCCAGTACAGGGGGTAACTATGGCTACACCTTC | CASTGGNYGYTF
TRBJ1-1 | - | TRBV4-1 | - | TGCGCCAGCAGCCAAGTTCATGGGGGCGGGAACACTGAAGCTTTCTTT | CASSQVHGGGNTEAFF
TRBJ1-2 | TRBD1 | TRBV5-6 | - | TGTGCCAGCAGCTTAGGGACAGGGGTCCAAGCTAACTATGGCTACACCTTC | CASSLGTGVQANYGYTF
TRBJ2-2 | - | TRBV6-1 | - | TGTGCCAGCTGCGCCGGAGCGAACACCGGGGAGCTGTTTTTT | CASCAGANTGELFF
TRBJ2-2 | TRBD1 | TRBV5-1 | - | TGCGCCAGCAGCCCCAAGGGGGCTCTGAACACCGGGGAGCTGTTTTTT | CASSPKGALNTGELFF
TRBJ1-6 | - | TRBV5-4 | - | TGTGCCAGCAGCGTTAGAGGCGCAACCCCCCGTTCACCCCTCCACTTT | CASSVRGATPRSPLHF
TRBJ2-5 | - | TRBV1 | - | TGCACCAGCAGCCAAGTTTTGGGGGGGGCCGAGACCCAGTACTTC | CTSSQVLGGAETQYF
TRBJ1-5 | TRBD1 | TRBV9 | - | TGTGCCAGCAGCCCCACAGGGGGCAATCAGCCCCAGCATTTT | CASSPTGGNQPQHF